Sequencing of this T cell receptor (beta chain) was carried out in a study of vaccination effects on CD4 cells after COVID-19. Study context: All participants had two doses of either the BNT162b2 or mRNA-1273 vaccine.

ViraFEST assay sequencing came after antigen-specific CD4+ T cells were expanded with viral peptide pools. On approximately day 9 of culture, CD4+ T cells were separated out. PCR-confirmed SARS-CoV-2 infection occurred in the person between March and December 2020. Looked up from germline, CDR1 is MGHDK and CDR2 is SYGVNS. The V gene end was trimmed by 3 bases and the J gene end by 0 bases; junction bases not matched to a gene: 5. The CDR3 contains 16 residues. Of note for this clone: Its antigen is as yet unknown.

Repertoires were generated with immunoSEQ multiplex PCR, while TCRdb's copy carries only in-frame clones and drops some. The sample records tens of thousands of clones, around 70% being singletons. Study-wide points: Late in the post-vaccination period, infection-induced and vaccine-induced clones underwent marked clonal contraction. New vaccine-induced clones dominated post-vaccine spike-reactive clones in convalescents.

Sample: CD4+ T cells from PBMCs cultured with HCoV-NL63 spike peptides, taken before COVID-19 vaccination. The clonotype was recovered from a human donor who had a prior SARS-CoV-2 infection. The rearrangement links TRBV25-1 to TRBJ2-1; 7 bases line up with TRBD1. CDR3 sequence reads: CASSESGQISYNEQFF. CDR3 nucleotide sequence: TGTGCCAGCAGTGAGTCGGGACAGATCTCCTACAATGAGCAGTTCTTC.